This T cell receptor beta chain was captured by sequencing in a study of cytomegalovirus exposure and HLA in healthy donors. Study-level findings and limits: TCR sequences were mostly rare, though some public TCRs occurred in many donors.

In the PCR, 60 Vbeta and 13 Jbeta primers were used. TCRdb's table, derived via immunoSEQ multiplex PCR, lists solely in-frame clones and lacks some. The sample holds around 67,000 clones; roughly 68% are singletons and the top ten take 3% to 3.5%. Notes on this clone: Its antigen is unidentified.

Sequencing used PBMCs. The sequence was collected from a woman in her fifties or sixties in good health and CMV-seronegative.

The CDR3 nucleotides read TGTGCCAGCAGCCCGGTAGCGGGGGGTGGTGAGACCCAGTACTTC. This codes for CASSPVAGGGETQYF. This sequence joins TRBV11-3 and TRBJ2-5; 10 bases line up with TRBD2. Looked up from germline, CDR1 is SGHNT and CDR2 is YENEEA. V shed 5 bases, J shed 5 bases, and the junction held 8 bases outside the gene matches. The CDR3 extends over 15 amino acids. The full variable domain, with the rest looked up from reference TRBV11-3 and TRBJ2-5, is EAGVVQSPRYKIIEKKQPVAFWCNPISGHNTLYWYLQNLGQGPELLIRYENEEAVDDSQLPKDRFSAERLKGVDSTLKIQPAELGDSAVYLCASSPVAGGGETQYFGPGTRLLVL.